Sequencing of this T cell receptor (beta chain) was carried out in a study of cytomegalovirus exposure and HLA in healthy donors. Study summary: Earlier work reported some 110 million unique TCR beta sequences from 180 million or so T cells.

Germline V lookup: CDR1 MGHDK, CDR2 SYGVNS. The CDR3 sequence is 11 residues long. Worth noting for this clone: As yet, its antigen is unknown.

Participants comprised healthy donors of bone marrow. The PCR employed 60 Vbeta primers together with 13 Jbeta primers. Measured with immunoSEQ multiplex PCR; TCRdb has only the in-frame clones, and not every one. Of about 150,000 clones in the sample, roughly 79% were seen once. Study-wide results and caveats: A cluster of highly shared sequence variants was likely a sequencing artifact. A later analysis appeared to link common viral pathogens to several of the most significant clusters.

J is TRBJ2-5 and V is TRBV25-1; unclear D gene. The J call may not be correct, given that the DNA end is closer to TRBJ2-7. Material for sequencing was PBMCs. The TCR was taken from a male donor in good health and CMV-seronegative. The CDR3, as DNA: TGTGCCAGCAGTTGGGCCTACGAGCAGTACTTC. Translating gives CASSWAYEQYF.